A single sample gave rise to the 13 T cell receptor beta chains below, sequenced in a study of read filtering for tumor transcriptome and immune sequencing. Molecular barcoded adaptors covering alpha/delta and beta/gamma chains were used on about 0.4 ug RNA. TCRdb itself ran the reads through MiXCR, one entry per CDR3 protein. This table has tens of thousands of distinct CDR3 sequences, approximately 13% appearing once. The sequencing sample was made of a population of CD138-negative cells sorted from bone marrow. These receptors were collected from a donor over 35 with multiple myeloma.

A word on this clonotype: A single base is all that separates this from a far larger clone, so a read error is likely. This chain uses TRBV7-2 with TRBJ2-7; perhaps TRBD1 as D (5 bases). CDR1 SGHTA and CDR2 FQGNSA come from the germline V gene. The CDR3 is 12 residues long. Trimming stripped 5 bases from V and 4 bases from J, with 9 bases between. CDR3 in DNA: TGTGCCAGCAGCGGGGCCTCATACGAGCAGTACTTC. This codes for CASSGASYEQYF.

This clonotype was counted many times. The chain employs TRBV20-1 and TRBJ2-1; 14 nucleotides line up with TRBD2. Per germline, CDR1 DFQATT and CDR2 SNEGSKA (reference sequence). CDR3 length: 13 amino acids. With V trimmed by 6 bases and J by 8 bases, 3 bases remained unmatched. The CDR3 region has the DNA TGCAGTGCCGGGACTAGCGGGAGCTATGAGCAGTTCTTC. Amino acids: CSAGTSGSYEQFF.

This clonotype was recorded at least ten times. The chain recombines TRBV29-1 with TRBJ2-1; a possible D gene is TRBD2 (5 bases). The CDR3 is made up of 13 amino acids. V lost 4 bases and J lost 8, with 15 bases in between. CDR1 and CDR2 from the germline V gene are SQVTM and ANQGSEA. The DNA of the CDR3 is TGCAGCGTTGCTCATGGGCTCGGGGATGAGCAGTTCTTC. It translates to CSVAHGLGDEQFF.

V and J are TRBV20-1 and TRBJ1-4, with TRBD1 as a possible D gene (5 bases). Germline CDR1 reads DFQATT; CDR2 reads SNEGSKA (reference sequence). CDR3 size: 11 residues. Trimming removed 4 bases at V and 10 bases at J, with 10 bases between. The CDR3 loop is CSATGGGKLFF. CDR3 coding DNA: TGCAGTGCTACCGGGGGGGGAAAACTGTTTTTT.

Many counts were recorded for this clonotype. The rearrangement links TRBV20-1 to TRBJ2-2; 9 nucleotides align to TRBD2. This CDR3 has 14 amino acids. Losses at the gene ends were 2 bases for V and 8 bases for J; bases not matched to a gene: 6. Germline-derived CDR1 and CDR2 are DFQATT and SNEGSKA (reference sequence). CDR3: CSARPPSGMGELFF. The CDR3 DNA sequence: TGCAGTGCTAGACCGCCTAGCGGGATGGGGGAGCTGTTTTTT.

This clonotype has only a few counts. CDR3 in amino acids: CASSFPTSDRGYEQYF. The CDR3 DNA reads as TGTGCCAGCAGTTTCCCCACTTCAGACAGGGGTTACGAGCAGTACTTC. The chain employs TRBV28 and TRBJ2-7; TRBD1 matches at 8 bases. Germline-derived CDR1 and CDR2 are MDHEN and SYDVKM. This CDR3 is 16 amino acids long. Germline trimming cut 3 bases from V and 4 bases from J; bases unmatched to any gene: 11.

In its sample, this clonotype was seen a few times. This may stem from a read error, because a much larger clone lies one nucleotide away. This CDR3 is CASSPGQGHNGQFF. The CDR3 region has the DNA TGTGCCAGCAGCCCCGGACAGGGTCACAATGGGCAGTTCTTC. The chain couples TRBV7-9 to TRBJ2-1, with 8 bases matching TRBD1. This CDR3 is built from 14 residues. The germline CDR1 and CDR2 sequences are SEHNR and FQNEAQ (reference sequence).

This clonotype was recorded at least ten times. The chain recombines TRBV20-1 with TRBJ2-7; D remains ambiguous. Trimming took 6 bases from V and 1 from J, leaving 16 bases between them. The CDR3 is made up of 14 amino acids. Germline assignment: CDR1 DFQATT and CDR2 SNEGSKA (reference sequence). The CDR3 bases are TGCAGTGCCCATCGTGGCCAGGTTTCCTACGAGCAGTACTTC. Protein: CSAHRGQVSYEQYF.

At least ten counts were recorded for this clonotype. The rearrangement links TRBV29-1 to TRBJ2-7, with D unclear. CDR1 and CDR2 from the germline V gene are SQVTM and ANQGSEA. CDR3 length equals 12 residues. V was shortened by 6 bases and J by 2 bases, with 11 bases between the two germline ends. The DNA of the CDR3 is TGCAGCGTGATAGCTGGCCCCTACGAGCAGTACTTC. Translation: CSVIAGPYEQYF.

This clonotype was seen at least ten times. The V and J genes are TRBV18 and TRBJ2-7; no firm D call. CDR3 length: 14 amino acids. Trimming cost V 1 base and J 1 base, with 8 bases left between them. Per germline, CDR1 KGHSH and CDR2 LQKENI. CDR3 residues: CASSPQPDSYEQYF. The CDR3, as DNA: TGTGCCAGCTCACCACAGCCAGATTCCTACGAGCAGTACTTC.

This clonotype was observed at least ten times. The rearrangement uses TRBV13 and TRBJ2-2; the D is unclear. V was shortened by 2 bases and J by 8 bases, with 6 bases between the two germline ends. Germline V CDR1 and CDR2: PRHDT, FYEKMQ (reference sequence). The CDR3 extends over 12 amino acids. The CDR3 sequence is CASSLSAGELFF. The CDR3 DNA is TGTGCCAGCAGCTTATCGGCGGGGGAGCTGTTTTTT.

The sample holds many counts of this clonotype. J is TRBJ2-1 and V is TRBV6-5, with 9 bases fitting TRBD1. The junction had 5 bases not matched to a gene; V was cut back by 6 bases and J by 8 bases. This CDR3 contains 13 residues. Looked up from germline, CDR1 is MNHEY and CDR2 is SVGAGI. CDR3 coding DNA: TGTGCCAGCAGCCCGGGGACAGGGTATGAGCAGTTCTTC. Its translation is CASSPGTGYEQFF.

Regarding this clonotype: This may arise from a read error, as a much more abundant clone is one base away. V usage is TRBV20-1 and J usage is TRBJ2-3, with TRBD1 matching 9 bases. The CDR3 covers 13 residues. Per the germline V gene, CDR1 is DFQATT and CDR2 is SNEGSKA (reference sequence). The CDR3 region is CSASGTGMDMQYF. Here the CDR3 DNA reads TGCAGTGCTTCCGGGACAGGGATGGATATGCAGTATTTT.